The rows below give T cell receptor beta chains drawn from one sample of a study of T cells in Graves' hyperthyroidism and ophthalmopathy. TCRdb re-called the multiplex PCR reads through MiXCR, storing one row per CDR3 protein. The sample lists nearly 750,000 distinct CDR3 sequences; about a third were seen once. Sequencing used blood. Receptors originate from a middle-aged woman with Graves' hyperthyroidism. Each CDR3 is given with its conserved first and last residue.

v_gene	j_gene	CDR3aa
TRBV7-6	TRBJ1-6	CASSPTGSGASPLHF
TRBV7-9	TRBJ2-2	CASSQDGQGFTGELFF
TRBV20-1	TRBJ1-2	CSVGRGEYGYTF
TRBV11-2	TRBJ1-1	CASSFYLPNTEAFF
TRBV12-3/TRBV12-4	TRBJ1-1	CASRLDKWGQGETNTEAFF
TRBV30	TRBJ1-3	CAWDTSSGNTIYF
TRBV10-3	TRBJ1-3	CATIAGTGGFRGNTIYF
TRBV7-9	TRBJ1-1	CAIKRGNTEAFF
TRBV20-1	TRBJ2-3	CSARQPIGDTQYF
TRBV15	TRBJ1-5	CATSWGPTFYQPQHF
TRBV5-6	TRBJ1-5	CASRRGGAYSNQPQHF
TRBV15	TRBJ2-7	CATSRDKIGQLLEQYF
TRBV25-1	TRBJ1-1	CASSPGQNKPEAFF
TRBV7-2	TRBJ2-7	CASSLEQGTLYEQYF
TRBV6-5	TRBJ1-1	CASRIQGPNTEAFF
TRBV24-1	TRBJ2-5	CATSARDWGPGETQYF
TRBV20-1	TRBJ1-4	CSAETGSRLNEKLFF
TRBV29-1	TRBJ1-1	CSALYTEAFF
TRBV2	TRBJ2-7	CASRKAPTQYEQYF
TRBV28	TRBJ2-7	CASSLTGVHEQYF
TRBV7-9	TRBJ1-6	CASNGPSSNSPLHF
TRBV6-2/TRBV6-3	TRBJ1-1	CASSYDIWGQGTSNTEAFF